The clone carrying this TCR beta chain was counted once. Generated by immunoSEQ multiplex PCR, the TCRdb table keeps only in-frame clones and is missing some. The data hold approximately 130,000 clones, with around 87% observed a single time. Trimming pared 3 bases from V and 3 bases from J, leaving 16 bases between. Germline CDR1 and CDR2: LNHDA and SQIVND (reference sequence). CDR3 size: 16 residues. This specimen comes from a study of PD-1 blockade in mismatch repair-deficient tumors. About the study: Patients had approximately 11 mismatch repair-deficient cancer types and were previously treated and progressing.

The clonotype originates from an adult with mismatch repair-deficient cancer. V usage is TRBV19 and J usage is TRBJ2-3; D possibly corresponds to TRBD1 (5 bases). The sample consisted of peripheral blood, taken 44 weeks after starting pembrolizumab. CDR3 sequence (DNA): TGTGCCAGTAGTATGGGGCTGGGGCCTGGTACAGATACGCAGTATTTT. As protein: CASSMGLGPGTDTQYF.